Each of the 28 T cell receptor beta chains below was sequenced from the same sample in a study of blood T cell repertoires in COVID-19. The table came from immunoSEQ multiplex PCR; TCRdb's copy has only in-frame clones and leaves some out. In the table there are some 200,000 clones, approximately 90% of which are singletons. The specimen sequenced was peripheral blood. Receptor source: a man aged 55 to 69 with active or convalescent COVID-19.

The rearrangement uses TRBV24-1 and TRBJ1-1, with a tentative D call TRBD1 (6 bases). The germline V and J ends were trimmed by 3 bases and 4 bases, with 20 bases remaining between them. In germline, CDR1 is KGHDR, CDR2 SFDVKD. The CDR3 runs to 17 residues. The DNA for the CDR3 is TGTGCCACCAGTGATCCCGTGAACTACAGGGACGGCACTGAAGCTTTCTTT. As protein: CATSDPVNYRDGTEAFF.

The chain combines TRBV19 with TRBJ1-2; D remains unclear. This CDR3 spans 14 amino acids. CDR1 and CDR2 (germline): LNHDA, SQIVND (reference sequence). Trimming removed 6 bases at V and 0 bases at J, with 11 bases between. The CDR3: CASRQSAANYGYTF. CDR3 in DNA: TGTGCCAGTAGACAGTCAGCCGCTAACTATGGCTACACCTTC.

The genes are TRBV5-4 and TRBJ2-5; 10 bases align to TRBD2. Germline CDR1 is SGHNT and CDR2 is YYREEE (reference sequence). This CDR3 comprises 14 residues. J lost 5 bases, V lost 4 bases, and 5 bases had no gene match. As DNA, the CDR3 is TGTGCCAGCAGCCAAGCGGGGGGGGTTGAGACCCAGTACTTC. This gives the protein CASSQAGGVETQYF.

The genes are TRBV6-5 and TRBJ1-2; D remains ambiguous. The V and J ends lost 0 bases and 7 bases respectively, with 15 bases between them. The V gene's germline CDR1 is MNHEY and CDR2 SVGAGI. This CDR3 has 15 amino acids. The CDR3 nucleotides are TGTGCCAGCAGTTACTCTCCAGGCGCTGTGGGTGGCTACACCTTC. This sequence encodes CASSYSPGAVGGYTF.

This sequence joins TRBV12-3 or TRBV12-4 and TRBJ2-7; 8 nucleotides match TRBD1. The CDR3 consists of 13 residues. V trimming: 5 bases; J trimming: 5 bases; junction bases outside the gene matches: 5. The CDR3 coding sequence is TGTGCCAGCAGTCCGACAGGGGTCCACGAGCAGTACTTC. Protein: CASSPTGVHEQYF.

This rearrangement joins TRBV4-1 to TRBJ2-2, with a possible D match to TRBD1 (6 bases). CDR3 length equals 16 residues. Trimming removed 2 bases at V and 2 bases at J, with 12 bases between. Germline V lookup: CDR1 MGHRA, CDR2 YSYEKL. The CDR3, as DNA: TGCGCCAGCAGCCAAACAGGGCTACTTAACACCGGGGAGCTGTTTTTT. Residues: CASSQTGLLNTGELFF.

The CDR3 DNA is TGTGCCAGCACCAACGGTGGCAATCAGCCCCAGCATTTT. As protein: CASTNGGNQPQHF. The chain has TRBV2 and TRBJ1-5; unclear D gene. The CDR3 sequence is 13 residues long. V was pared by 7 bases and J by 2 bases, with 9 bases between. CDR1 is SNHLY and CDR2 is FYNNEI in the germline V gene.

The gene calls are TRBV27 and TRBJ2-7; D unclear. V lost 7 bases and J 2 bases, leaving 12 bases between the germline ends. From germline, CDR1 is MNHEY and CDR2 SMNVEV (reference sequence). The CDR3 runs 13 residues. CDR3 nucleotides: TGTGCCAGCACAATTACGGTGACCTACGAGCAGTACTTC. Protein product: CASTITVTYEQYF.

This sequence joins TRBV2 and TRBJ1-2; tentatively, D is TRBD1 (5 bases). V dropped 6 bases and J dropped 6 bases, with 11 bases sitting between them. The CDR3 extends over 12 amino acids. CDR1 and CDR2 (germline): SNHLY, FYNNEI. In DNA, the CDR3 is TGTGCCAGCAGGGGCGGGACGGATGGCTACACCTTC. It yields the protein CASRGGTDGYTF.

The chain has TRBV19 and TRBJ2-1, with TRBD2 matching over 8 bases. The J segment lost 8 bases and the V segment lost 3 bases, leaving 9 bases of the junction unmatched. Germline assignment: CDR1 LNHDA and CDR2 SQIVND (reference sequence). This CDR3 comprises 15 residues. The chain's CDR3 is CASSIARGGNYEQFF. CDR3 nucleotide sequence: TGTGCCAGTAGTATTGCCCGGGGGGGTAACTATGAGCAGTTCTTC.

The V call is TRBV9, the J call TRBJ1-1; unclear D gene. Germline CDR1 is SGDLS and CDR2 is YYNGEE. The CDR3 loop spans 12 amino acids. V shed 3 bases and J shed 6 bases, with 9 bases lying between them. The CDR3 DNA sequence: TGTGCCAGCAGCGCCGCGGGGTCTGAAGCTTTCTTT. Residues: CASSAAGSEAFF. The full variable domain, with the rest looked up from reference TRBV9 and TRBJ1-1, is DSGVTQTPKHLITATGQRVTLRCSPRSGDLSVYWYQQSLDQGLQFLIQYYNGEERAKGNILERFSAQQFPDLHSELNLSSLELGDSALYFCASSAAGSEAFFGQGTRLTVV.

In its sample, this clone was seen once. The chain has TRBV18 and TRBJ2-1; no clear D. There are 13 residues in the CDR3. Germline V gives CDR1 KGHSH, CDR2 LQKENI. V was trimmed by 3 bases and J by 4 bases, leaving 7 bases between them. CDR3 region: CASSPISYNEQFF. CDR3 nucleotide sequence: TGTGCCAGCTCACCGATCAGTTACAATGAGCAGTTCTTC.

The genes are TRBV7-3 and TRBJ1-1, with D perhaps matching TRBD1 (5 bases). CDR3 length: 13 residues. Deletions cut 5 bases from V and 6 bases from J, with 13 bases between. Germline-derived CDR1 and CDR2 are SGHTA and FQGTGA. The chain's CDR3 is CASSREPGSEAFF. The DNA for the CDR3 is TGTGCCAGCAGCCGTGAGCCAGGGTCTGAAGCTTTCTTT. Supplemented by reference TRBV7-3 and TRBJ1-1, the full variable domain reads GAGVSQTPSNKVTEKGKYVELRCDPISGHTALYWYRQSLGQGPEFLIYFQGTGAADDSGLPNDRFFAVRPEGSVSTLKIQRTERGDSAVYLCASSREPGSEAFFGQGTRLTVV.

Regarding this clone: At the DNA level, this CDR3 is encoded by other sequences in the same sample as well. The chain links TRBV11-3 to TRBJ2-5, with TRBD2 matching over 8 bases. Trimming removed 5 bases from V and 9 bases from J; junction bases left unmatched: 11. This CDR3 contains 14 residues. Germline-derived CDR1 and CDR2 are SGHNT and YENEEA. The CDR3 nucleotides are TGTGCCAGCAGCCCGGGGGGAGCGCGGGGGGCCCAGTACTTC. Its protein is CASSPGGARGAQYF.

This chain connects TRBV6-5 to TRBJ1-6; D perhaps matches TRBD1 (6 bases). Germline-derived CDR1 and CDR2 are MNHEY and SVGAGI. The CDR3 sequence is 14 residues long. V was cut by 6 bases and J by 5 bases, with 11 bases left in between. This CDR3 reads CASRGTPHNSPLHF. DNA of the CDR3: TGTGCCAGCAGGGGGACACCTCATAATTCACCCCTCCACTTT.

The chain is built from TRBV7-7 and TRBJ2-1; 7 bases are a match to TRBD2. The CDR3 totals 15 residues. V trimming: 5 bases; J trimming: 4 bases; junction bases outside the gene matches: 8. CDR1 is SSHAT and CDR2 is FNYEAQ in the germline V gene (reference sequence). The CDR3 DNA sequence: TGTGCCAGCAGCCCTGGGGCTAGCGGTTACAATGAGCAGTTCTTC. Its translation: CASSPGASGYNEQFF.

This clone was observed a few times. V is TRBV18 and J is TRBJ1-2; D perhaps matches TRBD1 (6 bases). Germline CDR1 reads KGHSH; CDR2 reads LQKENI. Trimming took off 0 bases at V and 8 bases at J, with 19 bases between the two ends. The CDR3 is made up of 16 amino acids. CDR3 sequence: CASSPPSTRTDMGYTF. The CDR3 bases are TGTGCCAGCTCACCACCGAGTACCCGGACAGATATGGGCTACACCTTC.

The chain couples TRBV29-1 to TRBJ2-2, with TRBD1 matching over 7 bases. Germline CDR1 is SQVTM and CDR2 is ANQGSEA. The CDR3 sequence is 12 residues long. Trimming took 6 bases from V and 5 from J; bases not matched to a gene: 3. DNA for the CDR3: TGCAGCGTGAACAGGGGAACCGGGGAGCTGTTTTTT. Protein sequence: CSVNRGTGELFF.

The chain combines TRBV2 with TRBJ1-1; possibly TRBD1 for D (5 bases). Germline V gene sequence: CDR1 SNHLY, CDR2 FYNNEI. Trimming took 3 bases from V and 5 from J, leaving 13 bases between them. The CDR3 is made up of 14 amino acids. The CDR3 bases are TGTGCCAGCAGTGAGTCCTGGGGCAAAACTGAAGCTTTCTTT. This translates into CASSESWGKTEAFF.

The rearrangement links TRBV2 to TRBJ1-4; a weak D match, TRBD1 (5 bases). This CDR3 is 15 amino acids long. CDR1 is SNHLY, CDR2 FYNNEI, per germline. The V gene lost 6 bases and the J gene lost 7 bases, with 18 bases spanning the gap. This CDR3 is CASRDKQDVGEKLFF. The DNA for the CDR3 is TGTGCCAGCAGAGACAAACAGGACGTCGGTGAAAAACTGTTTTTT.

V gene TRBV29-1 combines with J gene TRBJ1-4; possibly TRBD1 for D (6 bases). This CDR3 region has 15 residues. Germline loops: CDR1 SQVTM, CDR2 ANQGSEA. The V and J ends lost 6 bases and 6 bases respectively, with 20 bases between them. The chain's CDR3 is CSVRKTWGLHEKLFF. In DNA, the CDR3 is TGCAGCGTGCGCAAAACGTGGGGGCTTCATGAAAAACTGTTTTTT.

CDR3 protein: CASSDPGEFLETQYF. CDR3 in DNA: TGTGCCAGCAGTGACCCCGGGGAGTTTTTGGAGACCCAGTACTTC. The J gene is TRBJ2-5, the V gene TRBV6-1, with TRBD2 as a possible D gene (5 bases). Germline CDR1 and CDR2: MNHNS and SASEGT. The V gene lost 3 bases and the J gene lost 5 bases, with 16 bases spanning the gap. This CDR3 contains 15 residues.

The table lists this clone with a count of one. The rearrangement uses TRBV30 and TRBJ2-1; 9 nucleotides agree with TRBD2. V was pared by 0 bases and J by 9 bases, with 9 bases of the junction left unmatched. CDR3 length: 15 residues. CDR1 GTSNPN and CDR2 SVGIG come from the germline V gene (reference sequence). CDR3 loop: CAWSVPLRGGGEQFF. For the CDR3, the DNA is TGTGCCTGGAGTGTACCATTGCGGGGGGGCGGTGAGCAGTTCTTC.

The rearrangement uses TRBV7-6 and TRBJ1-3; the match to TRBD1 covers 9 bases. Germline V gene data show CDR1 as SGHVS and CDR2 as FNYEAQ. The CDR3 extends over 15 amino acids. Unmatched junction bases numbered 4, after V lost 3 bases and J lost 4 bases. CDR3 sequence: CASSFPGQGGNTIYF. CDR3 nucleotide sequence: TGTGCCAGCAGCTTCCCGGGACAGGGCGGAAACACCATATATTTT.

V and J are TRBV12-5 and TRBJ2-3; TRBD2 is a possible D gene (5 bases). Germline-derived CDR1 and CDR2 are LGHNT and FRNRAP. The CDR3 runs to 15 residues. The ends were cut back, 6 bases at V and 0 bases at J, with 13 bases in the middle. Written as DNA, the CDR3 is TGTGCTAGTGGCCGAGGGCAACCTAGCACAGATACGCAGTATTTT. It codes for CASGRGQPSTDTQYF.

The genes are TRBV2 and TRBJ2-1, with 13 bases fitting TRBD2. V was clipped by 6 bases and J by 7 bases; unmatched bases: 6. From germline, CDR1 is SNHLY and CDR2 FYNNEI. The CDR3 loop spans 15 amino acids. DNA for the CDR3: TGTGCCAGCAGCTTGACTAGCGGGGGGCAGAATGAGCAGTTCTTC. Translation: CASSLTSGGQNEQFF.

The rearrangement uses TRBV11-3 and TRBJ1-5, with D uncertain. The CDR3 length is 13 residues. Looked up from germline, CDR1 is SGHNT and CDR2 is YENEEA. Trimming removed 5 bases at V and 11 bases at J, with 16 bases between. The CDR3 DNA is TGTGCCAGCAGCCTAACATCCCTCCAGGCCCAGCATTTT. The encoded protein is CASSLTSLQAQHF.

The chain links TRBV9 to TRBJ2-3, with a possible D match to TRBD1 (6 bases). The V gene's germline CDR1 is SGDLS and CDR2 YYNGEE. This CDR3 has 15 amino acids. V lost 0 bases, J lost 4 bases, and 12 bases lay in between. The CDR3 sequence is CASSVGAGDPDTQYF. For the CDR3, the DNA is TGTGCCAGCAGCGTAGGGGCAGGGGACCCAGATACGCAGTATTTT.